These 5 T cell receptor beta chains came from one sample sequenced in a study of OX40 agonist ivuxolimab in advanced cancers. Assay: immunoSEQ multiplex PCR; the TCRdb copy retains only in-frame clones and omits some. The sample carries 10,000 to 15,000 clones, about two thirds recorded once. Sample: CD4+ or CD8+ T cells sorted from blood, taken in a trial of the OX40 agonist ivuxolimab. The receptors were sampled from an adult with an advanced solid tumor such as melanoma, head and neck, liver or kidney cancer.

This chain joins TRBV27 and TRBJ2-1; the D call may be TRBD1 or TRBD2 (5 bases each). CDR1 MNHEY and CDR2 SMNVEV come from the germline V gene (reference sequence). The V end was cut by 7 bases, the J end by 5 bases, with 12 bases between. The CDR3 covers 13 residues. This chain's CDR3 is CASKGTKHNEQFF. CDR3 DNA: TGTGCCAGCAAAGGGACCAAGCACAATGAGCAGTTCTTC.

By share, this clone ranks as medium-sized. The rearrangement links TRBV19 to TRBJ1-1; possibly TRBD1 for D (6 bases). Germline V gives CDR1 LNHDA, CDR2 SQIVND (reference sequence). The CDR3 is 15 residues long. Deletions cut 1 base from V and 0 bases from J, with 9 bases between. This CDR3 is CASSIGRDMNTEAFF. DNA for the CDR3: TGTGCCAGTAGTATAGGTAGGGACATGAACACTGAAGCTTTCTTT.

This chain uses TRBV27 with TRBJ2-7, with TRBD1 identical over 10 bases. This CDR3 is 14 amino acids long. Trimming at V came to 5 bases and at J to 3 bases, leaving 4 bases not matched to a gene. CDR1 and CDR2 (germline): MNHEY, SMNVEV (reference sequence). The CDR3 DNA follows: TGTGCCAGCAGTGTCCGGGACAGGGGCTACGAGCAGTACTTC. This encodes CASSVRDRGYEQYF.

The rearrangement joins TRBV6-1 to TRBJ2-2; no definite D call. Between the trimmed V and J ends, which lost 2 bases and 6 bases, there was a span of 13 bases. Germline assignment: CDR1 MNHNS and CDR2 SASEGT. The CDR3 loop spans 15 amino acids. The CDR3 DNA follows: TGTGCCAGCAGTGAACTCGTGGGGATTGCCGGGGAGCTGTTTTTT. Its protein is CASSELVGIAGELFF.

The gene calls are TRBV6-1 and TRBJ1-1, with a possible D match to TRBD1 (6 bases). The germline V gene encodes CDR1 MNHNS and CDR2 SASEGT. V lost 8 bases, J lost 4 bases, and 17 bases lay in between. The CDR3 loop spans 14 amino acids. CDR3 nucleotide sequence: TGTGCCAGCGAGGGGGGCGGAGAGAGCACTGAAGCTTTCTTT. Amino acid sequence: CASEGGGESTEAFF.